This T cell receptor beta chain was sequenced during a study of Graves' ophthalmopathy and Graves' hyperthyroidism (dated by TCRdb to 2016 to 2019). Study-wide context: Peripheral blood samples were taken at the time of initial diagnosis, before any treatment was given. The study used TCR beta repertoire signatures to distinguish Graves' ophthalmopathy from Graves' hyperthyroidism and to predict progression to ophthalmopathy. In total, 135 blood samples were TCR-sequenced: under 45 ophthalmopathy, approximately 80 hyperthyroidism and roughly 17 hyperthyroidism-to-ophthalmopathy patients. To explore V-J signatures that separate ophthalmopathy from hyperthyroidism, a discovery set of about 100 patients was enrolled, consisting of roughly 45 with ophthalmopathy and 57 with stable hyperthyroidism. For independent validation, a separate cohort was made up of about 18 hyperthyroidism patients plus 17 patients who later progressed from hyperthyroidism to ophthalmopathy. T-cell repertoires of thyroid tissue and blood were compared in five or six hyperthyroidism patients. Following sample collection, hyperthyroidism patients were given methimazole at a starting dose of 30 mg daily, and ophthalmopathy patients were given high-dose intravenous methylprednisolone. The 75 to 100 discovery patients were divided at random into training and test sets in a 7:3 ratio.

What the authors observed across the whole study: No statistical method was used to predetermine the sample size, and group allocation was not hidden from the investigators. Most expanded thyroid clonotypes with frequency above 0.001 were also detected in blood, suggesting blood repertoires may reflect the thyroid immune response. In validation, the model predicted ophthalmopathy progression with 55% to 71% sensitivity and around 72% specificity; roughly eleven predicted patients were CT-confirmed with GO in a median of approximately six months. The 13-signature model separated ophthalmopathy from stable hyperthyroidism with approximately 90% sensitivity and about 81% specificity in cross-validation, and 80%/75% in the test set.

This clonotype has a count of ten or more. It has no known antigen specificity. Base qualities were left out, and no much larger clone turns up one base away. TCR beta CDR3 regions were amplified from RNA transcripts for repertoire sequencing. The first round was an RT-PCR using HTBI primers with the Qiagen OneStep RT-PCR kit, and this first round was followed by a second-round multiplex PCR, then size selection and purification. Libraries were sequenced on an Illumina HiSeq2000 using paired-end 100 bp reads. The published analysis was carried out like this. SOAPnuke was used for read processing, and reads with adapters, uncalled bases, a mean Phred below 15, or no exact constant-primer or identifier match were discarded. COPE v1.2.5 was used to merge high-quality paired reads. Each unique nucleotide sequence was treated as a clonotype, and MiTCR v1.1 was used to align the clonotypes to the IMGT TRB V, D and J references. The analysis was limited to V-J combinations with a frequency above 0.0001, which together covered more than 99% of repertoires. For each V-J combination, a TCR clonal expansion and chaos score was defined as the ratio of F50 clonal expansion to chaos observed in the TCRdist matrix. Welch's t-statistics and random forest were used to reduce the features to about a dozen V-J combinations, which were then used as input to a naive Bayes classifier. Thyroid-blood repertoire similarity was quantified with the Morisita-Horn index. The public sequencing data were trimmed at Q25 with fastp and processed into clonotypes with MiXCR by TCRdb, which kept only in-frame beta chains. Rows with one shared CDR3 protein collapse into an entry with the most common genes and DNA. These V and J calls rely on TCRdb rather than the paper's analysis. The sample data list hundreds of thousands of distinct CDR3 sequences, and approximately 21% of these were observed just once. More than 5.5% of the sample is held by the ten biggest clonotypes.

Hyperthyroidism was defined as stable when no progression to ophthalmopathy occurred within 18 months of follow-up. Hyperthyroidism patients were newly diagnosed, were aged 18 to 65 years, and had a disease duration under 2 months. Patients were excluded if they had other autoimmune diseases, uncontrolled infections, pregnancy or lactation. Clinical symptoms, serum thyroxine, TRAb, thyroid ultrasound and orbital computed tomography formed the basis of the diagnosis. Ficoll-Paque density gradient centrifugation was used to isolate PBMCs from around 10 ml of fresh peripheral blood. Trizol reagent was used to extract the total RNA, and its quality was then checked on an Agilent 2100 Bioanalyzer. CDR1 and CDR2, looked up from the germline V gene, are MNHEY and SVGEGT. The V and J ends are trimmed by 0 bases and 5 bases, leaving 26 bases between them. From the cysteine up to the phenylalanine, the CDR3 has a length of 19 residues. Solely the CDR3 DNA is kept, with 57 bases framed from the first base.

The receptor comes from a woman between 18 and 29 years old with stable Graves' hyperthyroidism. Some clones in this sample may be carry-over from other donors' samples. Donor details come from another sample of the same person, matched by shared clones. The specimen sequenced was peripheral blood. The chain was built from TRBV6-2 or TRBV6-3 and TRBJ2-7; a weak D assignment points to TRBD2 (5 bases agree). The CDR3 reads CASSYSSDRTGLPGDEQYF. Read as DNA, the sequence is TGTGCCAGCAGTTACTCCTCGGACCGCACCGGACTCCCCGGCGACGAGCAGTACTTC.